The 7 T cell receptor beta chains in this list originate from one sample, sequenced in a study of shared clonotypes between healthy human individuals. Profiling relied on immunoSEQ multiplex PCR, and the TCRdb table lists in-frame clones only, not all of them. The sample lists about 480,000 clones, about 79% seen once, with roughly an eighth in the top ten. Sequencing was carried out using PBMCs. The receptors were sampled from a woman aged 40 to 55 in good health. Some clones in this sample may be carry-over from other donors' samples.

The V and J genes are TRBV30 and TRBJ2-4, with a tentative D call TRBD1 (5 bases). Germline V gene sequence: CDR1 GTSNPN, CDR2 SVGIG (reference sequence). Deletions cut 4 bases from V and 3 bases from J, with 10 bases between. The CDR3 consists of 13 residues. Here the CDR3 reads CAWKGVGKNIQYF. The DNA of the CDR3 is TGTGCCTGGAAAGGGGTGGGCAAAAACATTCAGTACTTC.

This chain uses TRBV4-1 with TRBJ2-5; TRBD1 might be the D (6 bases). The DNA matches TRBJ2-7 better at its end, which makes the J call doubtful. The CDR3 sequence is 14 residues long. From germline, CDR1 is MGHRA and CDR2 YSYEKL. CDR3 in amino acids: CASSQSGQSYEQYF. The DNA of the CDR3 is TGCGCCAGCAGCCAATCTGGACAGAGCTACGAGCAGTACTTC.

The chain has TRBV10-2 and TRBJ2-7; possibly TRBD2 for D (6 bases). V lost 6 bases to trimming and J lost 6 bases, with 24 bases between them. The CDR3 runs to 16 residues. Germline V gene lookup returns CDR1 WSHSY and CDR2 SAAADI. CDR3 DNA: TGCGCCAGCAGCCGCTTGGGGAGGACTATGGTCCCCGAGCAGTACTTC. This encodes CASSRLGRTMVPEQYF.

CDR3 sequence (DNA): TGCGCCAGCAGACCTACAGGGGGAGGATCACCCCTCCACTTT. This codes for CASRPTGGGSPLHF. The chain combines TRBV5-1 with TRBJ1-6; the match to TRBD1 covers 8 bases. Unmatched junction bases numbered 8, after V lost 5 bases and J lost 10 bases. Per germline, CDR1 SGHRS and CDR2 YFSETQ. This CDR3 contains 14 residues.

The chain carries TRBV28 and TRBJ2-2; TRBD2 matches at 8 bases. The CDR3 is made up of 16 amino acids. With V trimmed by 7 bases and J by 4 bases, 11 bases remained unmatched. Looked up from germline, CDR1 is MDHEN and CDR2 is SYDVKM. In nucleotides, the CDR3 is TGTGCCAGCACTGGGGGACTAGGCGTTTCCACCGGGGAGCTGTTTTTT. This gives the protein CASTGGLGVSTGELFF.

The V and J genes are TRBV29-1 and TRBJ2-1; D is undetermined. V lost 2 bases and J lost 7, with 15 bases in between. Germline V CDR1 and CDR2: SQVTM, ANQGSEA. CDR3 length equals 14 residues. DNA of the CDR3: TGCAGCGTTGAATCCGAGTCTCTGAAAAATGAGCAGTTCTTC. Translation gives CSVESESLKNEQFF.

The CDR3 nucleotides are TGTGCCAGCAGCTTGGCAGGGTTTAGTTCCTCCGGGGAGCTGTTTTTT. It is translated as CASSLAGFSSSGELFF. The chain couples TRBV5-6 to TRBJ2-2; the D gene is possibly TRBD1 (5 bases). From germline, CDR1 is SGHDT and CDR2 YYEEEE. V lost 0 bases to trimming and J lost 6 bases, with 15 bases between them. CDR3 length: 16 amino acids.